Sequencing of this T cell receptor (beta chain) was carried out in a study of blood T cells in healthy people across ages. Sample-barcoded 5' priming and a J-beta primer mix drove a second PCR of roughly 6 to 12 cycles. TCRdb independently ran MiXCR on the 5' RACE reads; one entry per CDR3 protein. This table has about 1.5 million distinct CDR3 sequences, around two fifths appearing once. With regard to this clonotype: The target antigen is unknown.

Whole-study findings and limits: Possibly confounding the expanded clonotype changes was the fact that donor CMV status was unknown. Getting older went along with TCR beta diversity per million T cells dropping roughly linearly. Naive T cell percentage showed a strong correlation with TCR beta diversity.

The TCR comes from a woman younger than 35 in good health. Specimen: blood.

The CDR3 bases are TGTGCCACCTACCATCTAAAGACAGATACGCAGTATTTT. Its protein is CATYHLKTDTQYF. This sequence joins TRBV10-3 and TRBJ2-3; no definite D call. The length of the CDR3 is 13 residues. Germline CDR1 reads ENHRY; CDR2 reads SYGVKD. Trimming removed 10 bases at V and 3 bases at J, with 14 bases between.